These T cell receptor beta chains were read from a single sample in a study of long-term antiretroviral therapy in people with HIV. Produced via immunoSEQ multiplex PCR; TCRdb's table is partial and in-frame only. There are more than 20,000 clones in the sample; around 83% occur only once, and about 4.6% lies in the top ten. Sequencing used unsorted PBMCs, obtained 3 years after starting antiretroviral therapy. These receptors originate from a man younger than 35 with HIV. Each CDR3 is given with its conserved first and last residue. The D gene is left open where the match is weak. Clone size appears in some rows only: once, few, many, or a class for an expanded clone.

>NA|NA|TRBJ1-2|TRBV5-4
TGTGCCAGCAGCCCAAAAGGGGGTAACTATGGCTACACCTTC
CASSPKGGNYGYTF
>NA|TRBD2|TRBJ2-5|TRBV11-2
TGTGCCAGCACCTCCACTAGCGGTGAAGAGACCCAGTACTTC
CASTSTSGEETQYF
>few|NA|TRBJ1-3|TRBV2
TGTGCCACGTTAAGGTCCGACACCATATATTTT
CATLRSDTIYF
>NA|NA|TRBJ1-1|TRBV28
TGTGCCAGCAGACGTCCCCGGGAGACTGAAGCTTTCTTT
CASRRPRETEAFF
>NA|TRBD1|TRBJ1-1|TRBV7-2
TGTGCCAGCAGCTTAGTGGGGTCGACAGGGATGGACACTGAAGCTTTCTTT
CASSLVGSTGMDTEAFF
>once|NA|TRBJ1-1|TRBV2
TGTGCCAGCAGAGAGGAGAACACTGAAGCTTTCTTT
CASREENTEAFF
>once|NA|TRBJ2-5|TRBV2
TGTGCCAGCAGTGAAGAGGAGACCCAGTACTTC
CASSEEETQYF
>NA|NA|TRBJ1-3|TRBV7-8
TGTGCCAGCAGCTTTTTACAGAGCTCTGGAAACACCATATATTTT
CASSFLQSSGNTIYF
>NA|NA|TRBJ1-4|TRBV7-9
TGTGCCAGCAGCCCTCAAGCAACTAATGAAAAACTGTTTTTT
CASSPQATNEKLFF
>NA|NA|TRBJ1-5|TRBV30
TGTGCCTGGAATTTGGGACATCACAATCAGCCCCAGCATTTT
CAWNLGHHNQPQHF
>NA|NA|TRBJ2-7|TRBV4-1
TGCGCCAGCAGCCAAGAGCCAATAGGTTACGAGCAGTACTTC
CASSQEPIGYEQYF
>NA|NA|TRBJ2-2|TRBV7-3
TGTGCCAGCAGCTCACAGACAGCGAACACCGGGGAGCTGTTTTTT
CASSSQTANTGELFF
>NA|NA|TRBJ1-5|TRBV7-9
TGTGCCAGCAGCTTGGTGGATCAGCCCCAGCATTTT
CASSLVDQPQHF
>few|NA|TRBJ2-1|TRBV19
TGTGCCAGTAGTATAGATGACGAGGGGAATGAGCAGTTCTTC
CASSIDDEGNEQFF
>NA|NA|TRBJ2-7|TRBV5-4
TGTGCCAGCAGCTTAAGAGGGGACGGGCAGTCCTACGAGCAGTACTTC
CASSLRGDGQSYEQYF
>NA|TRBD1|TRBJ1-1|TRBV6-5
TGTGCCAGCAGTTACCCAGGGGGCAGGAAAACTTTCTTT
CASSYPGGRKTFF
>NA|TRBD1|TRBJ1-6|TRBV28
TGTGCCAGCACCTCCACGGGACAGGGAGGACCTAGGTCCTATAATTCACCCCTCCACTTT
CASTSTGQGGPRSYNSPLHF
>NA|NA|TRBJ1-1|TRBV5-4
TGTGCCAGCATCAAGGACGAAGAGATTGAAGCTTTCTTT
CASIKDEEIEAFF
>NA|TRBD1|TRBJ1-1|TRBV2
TGTGCCAGCAGCTTAGGGACAGGGGGAGCTTTCTTT
CASSLGTGGAFF
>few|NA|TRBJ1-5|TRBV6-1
TGTGCCAGTACAGGGTCACGGCAGCCCCAGCATTTT
CASTGSRQPQHF
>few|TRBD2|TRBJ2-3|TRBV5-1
TGCGCCAGCAGCTTGCTAGCGGGGGATACGCAGTATTTT
CASSLLAGDTQYF
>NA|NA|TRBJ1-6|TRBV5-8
TGTGCCAGCAGCCGGACACCCCTCCACTTT
CASSRTPLHF
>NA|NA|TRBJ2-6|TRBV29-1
TGCAGCGTTGAAGATGGCTCTGGGGCCAACGTCCTGACTTTC
CSVEDGSGANVLTF
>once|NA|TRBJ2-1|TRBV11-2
TGTGCCAGCAGCTTAAATGAGCAGTTCTTC
CASSLNEQFF